This T cell receptor (beta chain) originates from a study of blood T cell repertoires in COVID-19. The overall study: The United States, Italy and Spain supplied acute and convalescent COVID-19 samples. The cDNA or gDNA used as material had been derived from T cells, B-cell-depleted T cells, or PBMCs.

The V end was cut by 4 bases, the J end by 4 bases, with 19 bases between. Germline V lookup: CDR1 KGHSH, CDR2 LQKENI. The CDR3 extends over 16 amino acids. Authors' analysis steps: Cell counts per sample came from amplifying reference gene primers. TCRdb's copy holds only in-frame clones and misses some; the assay was immunoSEQ multiplex PCR. V, J and clone size are those of that table, while D and trimming were read from the DNA. The repertoire has about 220,000 clones, roughly 88% of them found once; the top ten carry over 3%. The study drew participants aged roughly 18 to 95 years from 20 to 30 US areas.

Sequenced: PBMCs or T cells enriched from blood (not recorded which). V usage is TRBV18 and J usage is TRBJ1-2; TRBD1 is a possible D gene (5 bases). This clonotype was sampled from a woman aged 40 to 50 with acute COVID-19. The DNA for the CDR3 is TGTGCCAGCTCACTTTCGGGACTCGCCCCCCTCTATGGCTACACCTTC. It encodes CASSLSGLAPLYGYTF.